The 26 T cell receptor beta chains given below trace back to one sample, sequenced in a study of T cells expressing NK-cell markers. No DNA is given; TCRdb re-called the 5' RACE reads and lists each CDR3 protein once. The sample features roughly 450,000 distinct CDR3 sequences, with about 1.5% in its top ten. Specimen: blood T cells: a sorted CD56 or NKG2C T cell subset, CD4+ or CD8+ T cells, or bulk PBMC T cells (not recorded which). The source of these receptors is a woman aged 50 to 60 in good health.

This chain connects TRBV12-3 or TRBV12-4 to TRBJ2-3; TCRdb designates TRBD2, a call that cannot be tested without DNA. The length of the CDR3 is 15 residues. The CDR3 here is CASTFTSSGTDTQYF.

The chain is built from TRBV7-9 and TRBJ1-1. Germline values: CDR1 SEHNR, CDR2 FQNEAQ (reference sequence). CDR3 length: 14 residues. CDR3 region: CASSNMNHNTEAFF.

The CDR3 reads CASSGDSQGTEAFF. The chain is built from TRBV5-4 and TRBJ1-1; the D call from TCRdb, TRBD1, cannot be confirmed without DNA. CDR1 and CDR2 from the germline V gene are SGHNT and YYREEE (reference sequence). The CDR3 contains 14 residues.

The chain uses TRBV5-5 and TRBJ1-5. The CDR3 has 14 amino acids. Germline values: CDR1 SGHKS, CDR2 YYEKEE (reference sequence). The CDR3 loop reads CASSSGGVEQPQHF. The full variable domain, rest sourced from reference TRBV5-5 and TRBJ1-5, is DAGVTQSPTHLIKTRGQQVTLRCSPISGHKSVSWYQQVLGQGPQFIFQYYEKEERGRGNFPDRFSARQFPNYSSELNVNALLLGDSALYLCASSSGGVEQPQHFGDGTRLSIL.

This chain connects TRBV9 to TRBJ1-4; without DNA, the TCRdb call of TRBD1 cannot be checked. CDR3 length: 16 amino acids. Looked up from germline, CDR1 is SGDLS and CDR2 is YYNGEE. The CDR3 spells CASSVGEGQGNEKLFF.

This sequence joins TRBV20-1 and TRBJ1-4. This CDR3 is 15 amino acids long. Germline V lookup: CDR1 DFQATT, CDR2 SNEGSKA (reference sequence). CDR3 amino acids: CSARRTGRANEKLFF.

The V gene is TRBV7-8, the J gene TRBJ2-5; TCRdb names TRBD1, which stays unverified in the absence of DNA. The CDR3 is made up of 20 amino acids. From germline, CDR1 is SGHVS and CDR2 FQNEAQ. The CDR3 region is CASSLGGRGLVGVQGETQYF. Full variable domain (rest looked up from reference TRBV7-8 and TRBJ2-5): GAGVSQSPRYKVAKRGQDVALRCDPISGHVSLFWYQQALGQGPEFLTYFQNEAQLDKSGLPSDRFFAERPEGSVSTLKIQRTQQEDSAVYLCASSLGGRGLVGVQGETQYFGPGTRLLVL.

The chain couples TRBV20-1 to TRBJ2-5; no DNA is available, so the TRBD2 call from TCRdb remains unchecked. Per the germline V gene, CDR1 is DFQATT and CDR2 is SNEGSKA (reference sequence). The CDR3 runs to 16 residues. Here the CDR3 reads CSARISSGRREETQYF.

This chain links TRBV20-1 with TRBJ1-1; TCRdb selects TRBD1, and the lack of DNA leaves this call unchecked. This CDR3 comprises 14 residues. CDR1 is DFQATT and CDR2 is SNEGSKA in the germline V gene (reference sequence). The CDR3 here is CSASLYRGGSEAFF.

This rearrangement joins TRBV7-4 to TRBJ1-5; as DNA is missing, the TRBD1 call by TCRdb cannot be tested. The CDR3 is 16 amino acids. Germline CDR1 reads SGHVT; CDR2 reads SQSDAQ. CDR3 sequence reads: CASSLVDRHSNQPQHF.

V and J are TRBV30 and TRBJ1-2. CDR3 length equals 13 residues. Per germline, CDR1 GTSNPN and CDR2 SVGIG (reference sequence). The CDR3 region is CAWSVQPWVGYTF.

The chain is built from TRBV5-1 and TRBJ2-1; TCRdb calls TRBD2, which cannot be checked without DNA. The CDR3 spans 18 residues. Germline CDR1 SGHRS, CDR2 YFSETQ. The CDR3 sequence is CASSLGDYRGFSYNEQFF. The full variable domain, completed using reference TRBV5-1 and TRBJ2-1, is KAGVTQTPRYLIKTRGQQVTLSCSPISGHRSVSWYQQTPGQGLQFLFEYFSETQRNKGNFPGRFSGRQFSNSRSEMNVSTLELGDSALYLCASSLGDYRGFSYNEQFFGPGTRLTVL.

The chain has TRBV5-1 and TRBJ1-4. In germline, CDR1 is SGHRS, CDR2 YFSETQ. The CDR3 is 13 residues long. CDR3 in amino acids: CASSISTNEKLFF.

V usage is TRBV20-1 and J usage is TRBJ2-1; the TCRdb call, TRBD1, lacks DNA for checking. The CDR3 loop spans 13 amino acids. Germline values: CDR1 DFQATT, CDR2 SNEGSKA (reference sequence). The CDR3 loop reads CSAPGSASNEQFF.

The genes are TRBV19 and TRBJ2-3; the TRBD1 assignment by TCRdb is unverifiable without DNA. CDR1 and CDR2 from the germline V gene are LNHDA and SQIVND (reference sequence). The length of the CDR3 is 15 residues. The CDR3 loop reads CASSETGGFTDTQYF.

This rearrangement joins TRBV10-3 to TRBJ1-2. The CDR3 is 12 amino acids. CDR1 is ENHRY, CDR2 SYGVKD, per germline. The CDR3 sequence is CAIKRTEYGYTF.

The chain combines TRBV3-1 with TRBJ2-5; TCRdb proposes TRBD1, but this gene call is untestable without DNA. The V gene's germline CDR1 is LGHDT and CDR2 YNNKEL (reference sequence). The CDR3 contains 16 residues. CDR3 loop: CASSQIRRRTREDQYF.

J is TRBJ1-1 and V is TRBV5-1. The CDR3 is 14 amino acids. Germline-derived CDR1 and CDR2 are SGHRS and YFSETQ. CDR3 protein: CASSLGQSVAEAFF.

The chain combines TRBV27 with TRBJ2-5; the TCRdb call, TRBD1, lacks DNA for checking. The V gene's germline CDR1 is MNHEY and CDR2 SMNVEV (reference sequence). The CDR3 has 19 residues. The CDR3 loop is CASSLRRGTGGTLQETQYF.

The chain carries TRBV14 and TRBJ2-1. This CDR3 is 15 amino acids long. The germline CDR1 and CDR2 sequences are SGHDN and FVKESK. The CDR3 loop reads CASSQMVLSYNEQFF.

The chain is built from TRBV27 and TRBJ2-1; without DNA, the TCRdb call of TRBD2 cannot be checked. Germline V gene data show CDR1 as MNHEY and CDR2 as SMNVEV (reference sequence). CDR3 length: 12 amino acids. CDR3 sequence: CASSRAGPEQFF.

The chain recombines TRBV10-3 with TRBJ2-1; TCRdb picks TRBD1, but there is no DNA to check that call. Looked up from germline, CDR1 is ENHRY and CDR2 is SYGVKD. The CDR3 is made up of 14 amino acids. CDR3 in amino acids: CAISEDSIDNEQFF.

This chain joins TRBV6-1 and TRBJ2-1; TCRdb selects TRBD2, and the lack of DNA leaves this call unchecked. The germline gives CDR1 MNHNS, CDR2 SASEGT. The CDR3 has 17 amino acids. This CDR3 reads CASSDPSGSAVYNEQFF.

The chain has TRBV30 and TRBJ1-1. In germline, CDR1 is GTSNPN, CDR2 SVGIG (reference sequence). The CDR3 has 13 amino acids. The CDR3: CAWSRRVGTEAFF.

This chain links TRBV29-1 with TRBJ2-5; as DNA is missing, the TRBD1 call by TCRdb cannot be tested. Germline CDR1 SQVTM, CDR2 ANQGSEA. This CDR3 has 13 amino acids. The CDR3 spells CSVEEGQGGTQYF.

The chain combines TRBV28 with TRBJ2-2; TCRdb designates TRBD2, a call that cannot be tested without DNA. CDR1 and CDR2 (germline): MDHEN, SYDVKM. The CDR3 spans 15 residues. This CDR3 reads CASSLRGVNTGELFF.